The 25 T cell receptor beta chains given below trace back to one sample, sequenced in a study of cytomegalovirus exposure and HLA in healthy donors. The PCR ran on 60 Vbeta and 13 Jbeta primers. Sequenced by immunoSEQ multiplex PCR; TCRdb stores in-frame clones only, minus some. The table has roughly 45,000 clones, about 60% seen once; the top ten hold about 12%. Source material: PBMCs. These TCRs come from a man aged 55 to 70 in good health and CMV-seropositive.

The CDR3 DNA reads as TGTGCCAGCAGCCCCTCGGGACAGCTGAACACTGAAGCTTTCTTT. This translates into CASSPSGQLNTEAFF. The J gene is TRBJ1-1, the V gene TRBV7-6; 7 nucleotides agree with TRBD1. Germline V gene sequence: CDR1 SGHVS, CDR2 FNYEAQ. The CDR3 runs 15 residues. V lost 5 bases and J lost 0; bases outside the gene matches: 6.

In nucleotides, the CDR3 is TGTGCCAGCGGGCTTTCGGTCGGGGAGCTGTTTTTT. This encodes CASGLSVGELFF. The V call is TRBV7-3, the J call TRBJ2-2; D remains unclear. The ends were cut back, 8 bases at V and 7 bases at J, with 11 bases in the middle. The germline gives CDR1 SGHTA, CDR2 FQGTGA. This CDR3 has 12 residues.

V gene TRBV28 combines with J gene TRBJ1-2; 8 positions match TRBD1. CDR1 and CDR2 (germline): MDHEN, SYDVKM. This CDR3 spans 15 amino acids. Trimming cost V 5 bases and J 2 bases; bases outside gene matches: 7. As DNA, the CDR3 is TGTGCCAGCAGTCCAAACGGACAGGGCAACTATGGCTACACCTTC. As protein: CASSPNGQGNYGYTF.

Details on this clone: The same CDR3 can be traced to other DNA sequences in this sample. V gene TRBV29-1 combines with J gene TRBJ2-7; D is perhaps TRBD2 (6 bases). Germline CDR1 and CDR2: SQVTM and ANQGSEA. The V gene lost 1 base and the J gene lost 4 bases, with 11 bases spanning the gap. The CDR3 sequence is 13 residues long. The CDR3: CSVEGEGTYEQYF. The CDR3 DNA is TGCAGCGTTGAAGGCGAAGGGACTTACGAGCAGTACTTC.

This clone turned up a few times. The chain is built from TRBV4-1 and TRBJ1-3; D might be TRBD1 (6 bases). The CDR3 length is 20 residues. The germline V gene encodes CDR1 MGHRA and CDR2 YSYEKL. V lost 4 bases to trimming and J lost 0 bases, with 25 bases between them. CDR3 residues: CASSLTSRTATRFSGNTIYF. CDR3 nucleotide sequence: TGCGCCAGCAGCCTTACTTCCCGGACAGCAACCCGATTCTCTGGAAACACCATATATTTT.

This sequence joins TRBV19 and TRBJ1-5; perhaps TRBD1 as D (5 bases). Germline V gene data show CDR1 as LNHDA and CDR2 as SQIVND (reference sequence). CDR3 size: 17 residues. Trimming cost V 5 bases and J 0 bases, with 17 bases left between them. The CDR3, as DNA: TGTGCCAGTAGTCCCGGGAGGGGCCAGTATAGCAATCAGCCCCAGCATTTT. It encodes CASSPGRGQYSNQPQHF.

This clone was detected only a few times. This rearrangement joins TRBV7-9 to TRBJ2-5; D is uncertain. The CDR3 runs 14 residues. Between the trimmed V and J ends, which lost 5 bases and 1 base, there was a span of 11 bases. Germline-derived CDR1 and CDR2 are SEHNR and FQNEAQ (reference sequence). The CDR3 loop reads CASSPLEAQETQYF. Here the CDR3 DNA reads TGTGCCAGCAGCCCACTCGAGGCCCAAGAGACCCAGTACTTC.

The chain employs TRBV29-1 and TRBJ1-2, with 11 bases lining up with TRBD1. The CDR3 spans 13 residues. With V trimmed by 7 bases and J by 5 bases, 6 bases remained unmatched. Germline V gene sequence: CDR1 SQVTM, CDR2 ANQGSEA. The CDR3 region is CSAGQGGVYGYTF. The CDR3, as DNA: TGCAGCGCGGGACAGGGGGGTGTTTATGGCTACACCTTC.

The J gene is TRBJ1-2, the V gene TRBV5-8; a possible D gene is TRBD1 (6 bases). Germline values: CDR1 SGHTS, CDR2 YDEGEE. The V end was cut by 3 bases, the J end by 4 bases, with 13 bases between. This CDR3 spans 14 amino acids. The CDR3 coding sequence is TGTGCCAGCAGCTGGACAGTGACGATCTATGGCTACACCTTC. Translating it yields CASSWTVTIYGYTF.

This clone was observed a few times. The gene calls are TRBV5-5 and TRBJ2-5; 7 nucleotides agree with TRBD2. The junction had 2 bases not matched to a gene; V was cut back by 4 bases and J by 5 bases. The V gene's germline CDR1 is SGHKS and CDR2 YYEKEE (reference sequence). This CDR3 contains 12 residues. CDR3 amino acids: CASSPGGETQYF. The CDR3 DNA sequence: TGTGCCAGCAGCCCCGGGGGGGAGACCCAGTACTTC.

The chain joins TRBV9 to TRBJ2-7; 10 nucleotides agree with TRBD1. Losses at the gene ends were 3 bases for V and 3 bases for J; bases not matched to a gene: 21. This CDR3 comprises 20 residues. The germline CDR1 and CDR2 sequences are SGDLS and YYNGEE. This CDR3 reads CASSANTFRDRGPQRYEQYF. Here the CDR3 DNA reads TGTGCCAGCAGCGCGAACACGTTCCGGGACAGGGGCCCTCAACGCTACGAGCAGTACTTC.

This clone turned up a few times. The V gene is TRBV10-1, the J gene TRBJ2-3; possibly TRBD2 for D (5 bases). CDR3 size: 14 residues. The germline gives CDR1 WNHNN, CDR2 SYGVQD (reference sequence). V gave up 0 bases and J gave up 6 bases, with 10 bases separating them. CDR3 protein: CASSESEASDTQYF. In DNA, the CDR3 is TGCGCCAGCAGTGAGTCGGAAGCTAGCGATACGCAGTATTTT.

This chain joins TRBV28 and TRBJ2-7; D not resolved. The CDR3 runs 11 residues. The V and J ends lost 5 bases and 6 bases respectively, with 8 bases between them. Germline CDR1 is MDHEN and CDR2 is SYDVKM. The CDR3 DNA is TGTGCCAGCAGTGTGACACGCGAGCAGTACTTC. Amino acid sequence: CASSVTREQYF.

The chain joins TRBV27 to TRBJ1-1; TRBD1 agrees at 7 bases. Trimming removed 6 bases from V and 4 bases from J; junction bases left unmatched: 5. Germline lookup yields CDR1 MNHEY and CDR2 SMNVEV (reference sequence). The CDR3 is 13 amino acids. CDR3 protein: CASRNQGGTEAFF. For the CDR3, the DNA is TGTGCCAGCAGAAATCAGGGGGGCACTGAAGCTTTCTTT.

V and J are TRBV11-1 and TRBJ1-4; maybe TRBD1 (5 bases). The germline V and J ends were trimmed by 3 bases and 7 bases, with 15 bases remaining between them. The germline V gene encodes CDR1 SGHAT and CDR2 FQDESV (reference sequence). The CDR3 is 15 amino acids. This chain's CDR3 is CASSLGPGRSEKLFF. CDR3 DNA: TGTGCCAGCAGCTTGGGGCCCGGTAGGAGTGAAAAACTGTTTTTT.

This clone was detected once. This rearrangement joins TRBV4-2 to TRBJ2-5, with 15 bases fitting TRBD2. Germline CDR1 and CDR2: LGHNA and YNFKEQ. The CDR3 has 16 residues. With 4 bases clipped from V and 5 bases from J, the junction kept 5 bases outside the gene matches. This CDR3 is CASSLTGTSGRETQYF. CDR3 bases: TGTGCCAGCAGCCTCACCGGGACTAGCGGGAGGGAGACCCAGTACTTC.

V is TRBV19 and J is TRBJ2-1; D might be TRBD2 (7 bases). The CDR3 runs 17 residues. V was clipped by 5 bases and J by 8 bases, with 25 bases between them. Germline loops: CDR1 LNHDA, CDR2 SQIVND (reference sequence). The CDR3 region is CASSAGWWGREPDEQFF. CDR3 DNA: TGTGCCAGTAGTGCCGGGTGGTGGGGGCGGGAGCCCGATGAGCAGTTCTTC.

This clone turned up a few times. This chain connects TRBV7-9 to TRBJ2-2; TRBD2 might be the D (6 bases). The ends were cut back, 2 bases at V and 5 bases at J, with 12 bases in the middle. The CDR3 consists of 15 residues. From germline, CDR1 is SEHNR and CDR2 FQNEAQ (reference sequence). The DNA for the CDR3 is TGTGCCAGCAGCTTAAACCCTAGCGTTACCGGGGAGCTGTTTTTT. Translated: CASSLNPSVTGELFF. The full variable domain, with the rest looked up from reference TRBV7-9 and TRBJ2-2, is DTGVSQNPRHKITKRGQNVTFRCDPISEHNRLYWYRQTLGQGPEFLTYFQNEAQLEKSRLLSDRFSAERPKGSFSTLEIQRTEQGDSAMYLCASSLNPSVTGELFFGEGSRLTVL.

The V gene is TRBV4-1, the J gene TRBJ2-7; D gene uncertain. Germline loops: CDR1 MGHRA, CDR2 YSYEKL. The CDR3 totals 13 residues. V was cut by 1 base and J by 6 bases, with 10 bases left in between. CDR3 residues: CASSQGSSTEQYF. CDR3 DNA sequence: TGCGCCAGCAGCCAAGGAAGCTCTACCGAGCAGTACTTC.

The chain employs TRBV13 and TRBJ2-7, with D possibly being TRBD2 (6 bases). This CDR3 region has 16 residues. Per germline, CDR1 PRHDT and CDR2 FYEKMQ (reference sequence). Deletions cut 5 bases from V and 2 bases from J, with 19 bases between. In DNA, the CDR3 is TGTGCCAGCAGCCCTTCTTACCCGGGAGTCCCCTACGAGCAGTACTTC. It codes for CASSPSYPGVPYEQYF.

The CDR3 nucleotides read TGTGCCAGCTCACCGCCCGGGACTAGCGGGAGCCACCTCGAGCAGTACTTC. This codes for CASSPPGTSGSHLEQYF. V and J are TRBV18 and TRBJ2-7; 14 bases match TRBD2. CDR3 length: 17 amino acids. CDR1 and CDR2 from the germline V gene are KGHSH and LQKENI. V lost 3 bases to trimming and J lost 6 bases; unmatched junction nucleotides: 10.

The V call is TRBV27, the J call TRBJ1-4; TRBD1 is a possible D gene (6 bases). CDR1 and CDR2 from the germline V gene are MNHEY and SMNVEV (reference sequence). Trimming took off 6 bases at V and 7 bases at J, with 18 bases between the two ends. The CDR3 sequence is 15 residues long. The DNA of the CDR3 is TGTGCCAGCAGGGGCAGGGGACTACCTGGTGAAAAACTGTTTTTT. This sequence encodes CASRGRGLPGEKLFF.

The genes are TRBV4-1 and TRBJ2-2; the match to TRBD1 covers 7 bases. V was clipped by 2 bases and J by 7 bases; unmatched bases: 7. The CDR3 length is 15 residues. Germline values: CDR1 MGHRA, CDR2 YSYEKL. The DNA of the CDR3 is TGCGCCAGCAGCCAACCAAGACAGGGTATCGGGGAGCTGTTTTTT. Its translation is CASSQPRQGIGELFF.

The gene calls are TRBV5-6 and TRBJ1-4, with 7 nucleotides matching TRBD1. Germline CDR1 is SGHDT and CDR2 is YYEEEE. V lost 4 bases, J lost 7 bases, and 10 bases stayed unmatched. CDR3 length equals 15 residues. The CDR3 region is CASSLQGLLLEKLFF. The CDR3 DNA sequence: TGTGCCAGCAGCCTACAGGGGTTGCTTCTTGAAAAACTGTTTTTT.

This clone came up a few times. The chain has TRBV19 and TRBJ2-1, with TRBD2 as a possible D gene (5 bases). Germline V gene lookup returns CDR1 LNHDA and CDR2 SQIVND (reference sequence). Trimming removed 2 bases from V and 7 bases from J, with 18 bases in between. The CDR3 contains 16 residues. The DNA for the CDR3 is TGTGCCAGTAGTATACCTCGGGGAAATCATAAGAATGAGCAGTTCTTC. As protein: CASSIPRGNHKNEQFF.